The clone carrying this T cell receptor beta chain was observed many times. Its antigen is currently unknown. Stated time point: newly diagnosed GD, antithyroid drugs for less than 3 months. RNA extracted from PBMCs served as the sequencing template. The patient group derived from an endocrinology department in Xi'an, China. The record originates from a study of regulatory T cells in long-lasting Graves disease. The CDR3 has 14 residues. Germline CDR1 is LNHDA and CDR2 is SQIVND (reference sequence). With 3 bases removed from V and 1 base from J, the gap between germline ends came to 9 bases. Study conclusions and caveats: When disease was persistent, TRBV28, TRBJ1-2 and TRBJ2-5 were the favored segments.

With iRepertoire HTBI primers and Arm-PCR of CDR3 regions, TCR beta libraries were built. MiXCR was run by TCRdb on the multiplex PCR reads, yielding one entry per CDR3 protein. The sample yields 250,000 to 300,000 distinct CDR3 sequences, 15% to 20% seen once. These data also formed part of another study, on T cells in Graves' hyperthyroidism and ophthalmopathy. In that study: TCR CDR3 regions were first amplified by RT-PCR with HTBI primers. Separating ophthalmopathy from stable hyperthyroidism was achieved by a 13 V-J model.

Sequenced material: peripheral blood mononuclear cells (PBMCs), taken at new diagnosis, from a patient treated with antithyroid drugs. This chain uses TRBV19 with TRBJ1-1; no reliable D call. The sequence derives from a woman aged 30 to 39 with Graves disease. The CDR3 coding sequence is TGTGCCAGTAGTATGGGAGCGGGGAACACTGAAGCTTTCTTT. Protein product: CASSMGAGNTEAFF.